One and the same sample provided the 20 T cell receptor beta chains below, sequenced in a study of post-analysis software for immune sequencing data. Findings and caveats of the study: Patients had higher frequencies than controls of about 5 TRBV segments, including TRBV5-6, TRBV5-1 and TRBV20-1.

Included in the TCR beta cDNA libraries were unique molecular identifiers. TCRdb re-called the PCR reads with MiXCR, one entry per CDR3 protein. Here the sample spans 650,000 to 900,000 distinct CDR3 sequences, around 42% being singletons. Antigens for these TCRs are unknown. Source material: blood. The origin of the receptors is a girl between 10 and 17 years old with multiple sclerosis.

The V call is TRBV5-1, the J call TRBJ2-1; 8 nucleotides agree with TRBD1. The CDR3 consists of 16 residues. Germline lookup yields CDR1 SGHRS and CDR2 YFSETQ. The junction had 13 bases not matched to a gene; V was cut back by 4 bases and J by 7 bases. Written as DNA, the CDR3 is TGCGCCAGCAGCACGACTCCCGGGACAGGCTGGAATGAGCAGTTCTTC. Encoded protein: CASSTTPGTGWNEQFF.

This sequence joins TRBV15 and TRBJ2-4; D ambiguous. The J call is uncertain, as TRBJ2-7 better fits the DNA end. This CDR3 comprises 16 residues. Germline V gene sequence: CDR1 LNHNV, CDR2 YYDKDF (reference sequence). CDR3 protein: CATSRDTETSLYEQYF. The CDR3 DNA reads TGTGCCACCAGCAGAGATACGGAGACCTCACTCTACGAGCAGTACTTC.

V and J are TRBV19 and TRBJ2-1; 9 bases fit TRBD2. Germline CDR1 LNHDA, CDR2 SQIVND (reference sequence). This CDR3 contains 14 residues. Trimming took 6 bases from V and 2 from J; bases not matched to a gene: 2. The CDR3 loop is CASRSGRTYNEQFF. For the CDR3, the DNA is TGTGCCAGTAGGAGCGGGAGGACCTACAATGAGCAGTTCTTC.

The chain uses TRBV25-1 and TRBJ2-1; the match to TRBD2 covers 8 bases. The trim removed 4 bases at V and 6 bases at J, leaving 11 bases unmatched. Germline CDR1 reads MGHDK; CDR2 reads SYGVNS. This CDR3 spans 16 amino acids. The CDR3 is CASSASKRGTGNEQFF. In DNA form, the CDR3 reads TGTGCCAGCAGTGCTTCTAAGCGGGGGACGGGCAATGAGCAGTTCTTC.

The rearrangement uses TRBV5-1 and TRBJ2-1; 9 bases are a match to TRBD2. Germline CDR1 is SGHRS and CDR2 is YFSETQ. This CDR3 is 17 amino acids long. Unmatched junction bases numbered 9, after V lost 3 bases and J lost 2 bases. The chain's CDR3 is CASSSNSGSRAYNEQFF. As DNA, the CDR3 is TGCGCCAGCAGCTCCAATAGCGGGAGTCGGGCCTACAATGAGCAGTTCTTC.

To note about this clonotype: Compared with germline, one end of the junction differs, possibly owing to a read error. J is TRBJ1-1 and V is TRBV28; D is uncertain. CDR1 MDHEN and CDR2 SYDVKM come from the germline V gene. This CDR3 has 14 residues. In DNA, the CDR3 is TGTGTCAGCAGTTATAGGGCCACGGGGACTGAAGCTTTCTTT. The encoded protein is CVSSYRATGTEAFF.

This chain connects TRBV2 to TRBJ2-7; no firm D call. There are 14 residues in the CDR3. Per the germline V gene, CDR1 is SNHLY and CDR2 is FYNNEI. The germline V and J ends were trimmed by 10 bases and 2 bases, with 18 bases remaining between them. The CDR3 reads CAIFVPGATYEQYF. Written as DNA, the CDR3 is TGTGCCATTTTCGTGCCCGGTGCCACCTACGAGCAGTACTTC. Complete variable domain (other parts from reference TRBV2 and TRBJ2-7): EPEVTQTPSHQVTQMGQEVILRCVPISNHLYFYWYRQILGQKVEFLVSFYNNEISEKSEIFDDQFSVERPDGSNFTLKIRSTKLEDSAMYFCAIFVPGATYEQYFGPGTRLTVT.

This CDR3 reads CASRVAGLPYEQYF. The CDR3 DNA reads as TGTGCCAGCAGAGTAGCGGGACTACCTTACGAGCAGTACTTC. The V and J genes are TRBV6-6 and TRBJ2-7; 8 nucleotides match TRBD2. Germline CDR1 reads MNHNY; CDR2 reads SVGAGI (reference sequence). The CDR3 sequence is 14 residues long. Germline trimming cut 6 bases from V and 4 bases from J; bases unmatched to any gene: 8.

This chain uses TRBV5-1 with TRBJ2-1; D not resolved. CDR3 size: 13 residues. The V gene's germline CDR1 is SGHRS and CDR2 YFSETQ. Between the trimmed V and J ends, which lost 5 bases and 6 bases, there was a span of 12 bases. CDR3 loop: CASRSEVGNEQFF. Here the CDR3 DNA reads TGCGCCAGCAGATCGGAAGTGGGCAATGAGCAGTTCTTC.

The rearrangement links TRBV28 to TRBJ2-3; 13 nucleotides align to TRBD2. CDR3 size: 16 residues. With V trimmed by 6 bases and J by 1 base, 4 bases remained unmatched. Germline V gene sequence: CDR1 MDHEN, CDR2 SYDVKM. The CDR3 DNA reads as TGTGCCAGCAGGGGGACTAGCGGGACTGGCACAGATACGCAGTATTTT. Translation gives CASRGTSGTGTDTQYF.

This clonotype was detected only a few times. The chain has TRBV20-1 and TRBJ2-7; D unclear. The J call may be faulty, since TRBJ2-5 better matches the DNA end. Germline CDR1 DFQATT, CDR2 SNEGSKA (reference sequence). The length of the CDR3 is 14 residues. CDR3 loop: CSALSFDSQETQYF. The CDR3 coding sequence is TGCAGTGCCCTATCTTTCGACTCCCAAGAGACCCAGTACTTC.

This clonotype was detected only a few times. The chain carries TRBV4-2 and TRBJ2-4, with TRBD1 as a possible D gene (5 bases). Germline V gives CDR1 LGHNA, CDR2 YNFKEQ. V gave up 1 base and J gave up 8 bases, with 21 bases separating them. The CDR3 has 17 residues. CDR3 amino acids: CASSQGGWLQGLHIQYF. The CDR3 DNA follows: TGTGCCAGCAGCCAAGGAGGATGGTTGCAGGGTTTACACATTCAGTACTTC.

The V and J genes are TRBV12-3 or TRBV12-4 and TRBJ1-2; maybe TRBD1 (5 bases). The V and J ends lost 5 bases and 0 bases respectively, with 7 bases between them. This CDR3 region has 13 residues. CDR3 sequence (DNA): TGTGCCAGCAGTAAGGGGCCTAACTATGGCTACACCTTC. Its translation: CASSKGPNYGYTF.

This clonotype occurred a few times. CDR3 in amino acids: CASSLDGALNTEAFF. CDR3 in DNA: TGTGCCAGCAGTTTAGATGGGGCCCTGAACACTGAAGCTTTCTTT. V usage is TRBV12-3 or TRBV12-4 and J usage is TRBJ1-1, with a possible D match to TRBD1 (5 bases). This CDR3 has 15 amino acids. Trimming stripped 1 base from V and 0 bases from J, with 9 bases between.

This clonotype was seen only a few times. V is TRBV28 and J is TRBJ1-2, with unresolved D. The V and J ends lost 6 bases and 7 bases respectively, with 12 bases between them. The CDR3 covers 12 residues. The V gene's germline CDR1 is MDHEN and CDR2 SYDVKM. The CDR3 sequence is CASRPGPGGYTF. CDR3 coding DNA: TGTGCCAGCAGGCCCGGACCTGGTGGCTACACCTTC.

In its sample, this clonotype was seen a few times. The V call is TRBV2, the J call TRBJ2-3; possibly TRBD1 or TRBD2 for D (5 bases each). The CDR3 runs to 17 residues. V lost 4 bases and J lost 5, with 22 bases in between. In germline, CDR1 is SNHLY, CDR2 FYNNEI. The CDR3 DNA sequence: TGTGCCAGCAGTGGGGACCCTAGGCGGACCAGGCGAGATACGCAGTATTTT. Its translation is CASSGDPRRTRRDTQYF.

This clonotype has only a few counts. The chain recombines TRBV5-1 with TRBJ1-4; D might be TRBD1 (5 bases). The CDR3 spans 16 residues. Trimming shortened V by 4 bases and J by 7 bases, and 20 bases separated the two germline ends. Germline CDR1 and CDR2: SGHRS and YFSETQ. The CDR3 nucleotides are TGCGCCAGCAGCCGGTTTGGGGGACGGGAGTTTGAAAAACTGTTTTTT. Translation gives CASSRFGGREFEKLFF.

V gene TRBV4-2 combines with J gene TRBJ2-7, with a possible D match to TRBD2 (5 bases). Germline V gene sequence: CDR1 LGHNA, CDR2 YNFKEQ. CDR3 length: 18 residues. With 3 bases removed from V and 0 bases from J, the gap between germline ends came to 21 bases. CDR3 DNA: TGTGCCAGCAGCCAGGGAACGAGAGGAAGAGGGAGCTCCTACGAGCAGTACTTC. Encoded protein: CASSQGTRGRGSSYEQYF.

The chain couples TRBV6-5 to TRBJ2-5; possibly TRBD2 for D (6 bases). The V and J ends lost 2 bases and 5 bases respectively, with 15 bases between them. This CDR3 has 15 residues. Germline V CDR1 and CDR2: MNHEY, SVGAGI. Here the CDR3 DNA reads TGTGCCAGCAGTTACCACCAGGCCGGGACTGAGACCCAGTACTTC. Residues: CASSYHQAGTETQYF.

This clonotype was seen more than once but under ten times. The chain recombines TRBV3-1 with TRBJ2-4, with D uncertain. Germline V gene sequence: CDR1 LGHDT, CDR2 YNNKEL (reference sequence). The CDR3 covers 14 residues. Trimming took 2 bases from V and 8 from J, leaving 13 bases between them. In nucleotides, the CDR3 is TGTGCCAGCAGCCAACTGACGGGCCGGCACATTCAGTACTTC. Amino acids: CASSQLTGRHIQYF.